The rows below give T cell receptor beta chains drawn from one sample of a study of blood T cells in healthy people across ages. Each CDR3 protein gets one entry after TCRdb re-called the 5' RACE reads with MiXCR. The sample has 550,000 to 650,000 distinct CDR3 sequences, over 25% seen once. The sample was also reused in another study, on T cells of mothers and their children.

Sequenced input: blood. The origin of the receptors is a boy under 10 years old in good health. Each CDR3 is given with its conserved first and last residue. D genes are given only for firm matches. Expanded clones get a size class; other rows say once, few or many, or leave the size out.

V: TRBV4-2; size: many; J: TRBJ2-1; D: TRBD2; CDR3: CASSQGIAGSPYNEQFF; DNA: TGTGCCAGCAGCCAAGGGATAGCGGGAAGCCCCTACAATGAGCAGTTCTTC
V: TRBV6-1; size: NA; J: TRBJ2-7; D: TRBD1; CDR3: CASRVSGQGASYEQYF; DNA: TGTGCCAGCAGGGTATCGGGACAGGGGGCATCCTACGAGCAGTACTTC
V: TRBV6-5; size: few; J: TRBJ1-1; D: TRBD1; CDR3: CASTERQGAQGLAFF; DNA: TGTGCCAGCACGGAAAGACAGGGGGCGCAGGGTTTAGCTTTCTTT
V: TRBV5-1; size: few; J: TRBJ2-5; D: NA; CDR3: CASSFGDGETQYF; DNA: TGCGCCAGCAGCTTCGGGGACGGAGAGACCCAGTACTTC
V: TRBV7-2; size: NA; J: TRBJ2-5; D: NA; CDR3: CARKGRTQYF; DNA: TGTGCCAGAAAGGGAAGGACCCAGTACTTC
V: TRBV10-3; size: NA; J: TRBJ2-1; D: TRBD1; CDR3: CAIRQGYEQFF; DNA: TGTGCCATCAGACAGGGGTATGAGCAGTTCTTC
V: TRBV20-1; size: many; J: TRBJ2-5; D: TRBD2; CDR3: CSARGLAGGILKETQYF; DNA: TGCAGTGCTAGAGGACTAGCGGGGGGCATATTAAAAGAGACCCAGTACTTC
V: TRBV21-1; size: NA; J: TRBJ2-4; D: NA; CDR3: CASSNDSFRVIQYF; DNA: TGTGCCAGCAGCAACGACTCCTTCAGGGTCATTCAGTACTTC
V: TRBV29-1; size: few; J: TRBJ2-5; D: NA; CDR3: CSAGDTRGTGLETQYF; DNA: TGCAGCGCTGGTGACACCCGGGGAACCGGGTTAGAGACCCAGTACTTC
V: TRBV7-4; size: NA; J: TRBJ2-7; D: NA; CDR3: CASSLYERRDEGEQYF; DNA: TGTGCCAGCAGCTTATATGAGAGGCGGGACGAAGGGGAGCAGTACTTC
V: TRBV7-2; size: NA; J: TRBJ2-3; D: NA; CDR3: CASSQSGDTQYF; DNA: TGTGCCAGCAGCCAGTCAGGAGATACGCAGTATTTT
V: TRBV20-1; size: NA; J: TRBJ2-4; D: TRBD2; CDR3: CRATSGSDIQYF; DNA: TGCAGAGCCACTAGCGGGTCGGACATTCAGTACTTC
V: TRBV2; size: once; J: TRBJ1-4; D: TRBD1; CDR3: CASSEAGTVNEKLFF; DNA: TGTGCCAGCAGTGAAGCGGGGACAGTTAATGAAAAACTGTTTTTT
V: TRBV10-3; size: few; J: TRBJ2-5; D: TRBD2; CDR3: CAISVYSGQGETRYF; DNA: TGTGCCATCAGTGTCTATAGCGGGCAAGGAGAGACCCGGTACTTC
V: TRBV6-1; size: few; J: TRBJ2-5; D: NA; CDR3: CASSESPVRGGPRETQYF; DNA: TGTGCCAGCAGTGAATCGCCAGTAAGAGGGGGGCCTAGGGAGACCCAGTACTTC
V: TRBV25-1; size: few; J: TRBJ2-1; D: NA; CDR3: CASERNNEQFF; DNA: TGTGCCAGCGAGCGGAACAATGAGCAGTTCTTC
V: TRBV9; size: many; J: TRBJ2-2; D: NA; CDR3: CASSGQRGGPNTGELFF; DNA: TGTGCCAGCAGTGGACAACGAGGAGGCCCGAACACCGGGGAGCTGTTTTTT
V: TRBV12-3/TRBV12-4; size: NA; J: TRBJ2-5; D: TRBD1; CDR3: CASSSQRGLGTQYF; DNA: TGTGCCAGCAGTAGCCAAAGGGGGCTGGGGACCCAGTACTTC
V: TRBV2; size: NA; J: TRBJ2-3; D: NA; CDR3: CARTHGGYESDTQYF; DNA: TGTGCCAGAACCCATGGGGGGTATGAGTCAGATACGCAGTATTTT
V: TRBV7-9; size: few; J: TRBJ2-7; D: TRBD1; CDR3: CAGSDRTLDEQYF; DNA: TGTGCCGGATCGGACAGGACGCTAGACGAGCAGTACTTC
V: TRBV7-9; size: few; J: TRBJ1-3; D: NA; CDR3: CASSYKGRSGNTIYF; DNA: TGTGCCAGCAGCTACAAAGGGCGCTCTGGAAACACCATATATTTT
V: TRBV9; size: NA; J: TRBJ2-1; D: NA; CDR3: CASSPRAPAYNEQFF; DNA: TGTGCCAGCAGCCCCCGGGCCCCGGCTTACAATGAGCAGTTCTTC
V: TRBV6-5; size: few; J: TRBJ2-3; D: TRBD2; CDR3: CASRGSSGSMWDTQYF; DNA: TGTGCCAGCAGGGGTTCGAGCGGGAGTATGTGGGATACGCAGTATTTT
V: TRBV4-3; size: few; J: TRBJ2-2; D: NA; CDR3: CASSQEPDLNTGELFF; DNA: TGCGCCAGCAGCCAAGAACCCGATCTAAACACCGGGGAGCTGTTTTTT
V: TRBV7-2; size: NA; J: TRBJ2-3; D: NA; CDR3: CASSSDPFRTQYF; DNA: TGTGCCAGCAGCTCTGACCCGTTTCGGACGCAGTATTTT
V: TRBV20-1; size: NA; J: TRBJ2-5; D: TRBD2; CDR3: CSASRTWASGMSFGETQYF; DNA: TGCAGTGCTAGTCGAACCTGGGCTAGCGGGATGTCTTTTGGAGAGACCCAGTACTTC
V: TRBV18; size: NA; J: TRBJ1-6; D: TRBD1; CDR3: CASSTGGANSPLHF; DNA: TGTGCCAGCTCAACAGGGGGGGCTAATTCACCCCTCCACTTT
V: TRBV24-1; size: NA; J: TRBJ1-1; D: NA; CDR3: CATRVGQSTEAFF; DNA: TGTGCCACCAGGGTTGGACAGTCAACTGAAGCTTTCTTT
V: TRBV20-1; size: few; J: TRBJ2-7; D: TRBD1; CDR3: CSSDPPGQGNEQYF; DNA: TGCAGTTCCGATCCTCCGGGACAGGGCAACGAGCAGTACTTC
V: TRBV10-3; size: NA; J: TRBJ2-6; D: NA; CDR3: CAISESTGSGANVLTF; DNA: TGTGCCATCAGTGAGTCGACAGGCTCTGGGGCCAACGTCCTGACTTTC
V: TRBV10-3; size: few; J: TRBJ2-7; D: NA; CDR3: CAIVDGGRPYEQYF; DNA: TGTGCCATCGTGGATGGGGGTCGTCCCTACGAGCAGTACTTC
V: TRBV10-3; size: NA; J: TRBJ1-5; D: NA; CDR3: CAIRGAANQPQHF; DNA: TGTGCCATCCGGGGGGCGGCTAATCAGCCCCAGCATTTT
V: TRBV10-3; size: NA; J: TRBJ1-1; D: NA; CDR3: CAISAIGRRTEAFF; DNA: TGTGCCATCAGCGCCATTGGGAGGAGGACTGAAGCTTTCTTT
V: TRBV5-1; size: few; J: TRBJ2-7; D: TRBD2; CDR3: CASSFAPAGGHYEQYF; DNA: TGCGCCAGCAGCTTCGCTCCAGCGGGAGGGCACTACGAGCAGTACTTC
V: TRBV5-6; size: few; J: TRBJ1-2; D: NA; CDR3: CASSFQDYNYGYTF; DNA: TGTGCCAGCAGCTTTCAGGACTATAACTATGGCTACACCTTC
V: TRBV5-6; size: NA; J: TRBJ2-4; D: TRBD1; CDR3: CASSLVQGVQYF; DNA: TGTGCCAGCAGCTTGGTTCAGGGGGTTCAGTACTTC
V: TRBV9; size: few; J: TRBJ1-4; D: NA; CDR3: CASSVEGGGHSSEKLFF; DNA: TGTGCCAGCAGCGTAGAAGGAGGAGGGCACAGTTCTGAAAAACTGTTTTTT
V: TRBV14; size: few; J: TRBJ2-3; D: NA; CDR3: CASSQVGAYTDTQYF; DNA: TGTGCCAGCAGCCAAGTTGGGGCCTACACAGATACGCAGTATTTT
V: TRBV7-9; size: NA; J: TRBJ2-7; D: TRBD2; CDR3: CASSLTLAGGYEQYF; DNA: TGTGCCAGCAGCCTCACGCTAGCGGGAGGCTACGAGCAGTACTTC
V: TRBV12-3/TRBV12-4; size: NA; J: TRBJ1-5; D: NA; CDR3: CASSLAVGQPQHF; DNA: TGTGCCAGCAGTTTAGCGGTGGGTCAGCCCCAGCATTTT
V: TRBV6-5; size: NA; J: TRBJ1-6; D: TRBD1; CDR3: CASSMGQGPYNSPLHF; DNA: TGTGCCAGCAGTATGGGACAGGGCCCATATAATTCACCCCTCCACTTT
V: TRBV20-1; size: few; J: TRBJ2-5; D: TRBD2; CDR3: CSAPRTSDQSQYF; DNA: TGCAGTGCTCCGCGGACTAGTGATCAGTCCCAGTACTTC
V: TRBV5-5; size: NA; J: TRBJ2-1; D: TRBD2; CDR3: CASSSPGLGFRVGTNEQFF; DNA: TGTGCCAGCAGCTCTCCGGGACTAGGGTTCCGGGTCGGTACAAATGAGCAGTTCTTC
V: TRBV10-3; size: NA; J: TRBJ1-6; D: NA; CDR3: CAISGSGGNSPLHF; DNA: TGTGCCATCAGTGGTTCCGGGGGTAATTCACCCCTCCACTTT
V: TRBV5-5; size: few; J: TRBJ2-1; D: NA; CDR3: CASSLSGIDYNEQFF; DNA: TGTGCCAGCAGCTTGTCCGGGATTGATTACAATGAGCAGTTCTTC
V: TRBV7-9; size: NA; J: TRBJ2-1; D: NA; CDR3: CASSWGDGDVDEQFF; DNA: TGTGCCAGCAGCTGGGGGGACGGAGACGTCGATGAGCAGTTCTTC
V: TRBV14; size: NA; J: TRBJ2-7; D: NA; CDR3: CASSQFRAYEQYF; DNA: TGTGCCAGCAGCCAATTCAGGGCCTACGAGCAGTACTTC
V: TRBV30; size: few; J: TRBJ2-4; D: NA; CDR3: CAWSRGGKNIQYF; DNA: TGTGCCTGGAGTCGCGGAGGTAAAAACATTCAGTACTTC
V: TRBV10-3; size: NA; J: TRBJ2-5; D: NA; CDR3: CAIGTVQQETQYF; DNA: TGTGCCATCGGAACAGTGCAACAAGAGACCCAGTACTTC
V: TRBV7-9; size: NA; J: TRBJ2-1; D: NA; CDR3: CASSPLGGPYNEQFF; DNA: TGTGCCAGCAGCCCCCTGGGCGGCCCCTACAATGAGCAGTTCTTC
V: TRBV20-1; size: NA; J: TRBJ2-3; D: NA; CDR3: CSARDPPGPTDTQYF; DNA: TGCAGTGCTAGAGATCCCCCGGGGCCCACAGATACGCAGTATTTT
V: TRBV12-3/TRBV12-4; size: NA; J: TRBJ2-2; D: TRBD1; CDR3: CASSTPGQGPGELFF; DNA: TGTGCCAGCAGTACCCCGGGACAGGGTCCCGGGGAGCTGTTTTTT
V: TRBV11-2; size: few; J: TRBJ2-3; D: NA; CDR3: CASSFGGGGDTQYF; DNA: TGTGCCAGCAGCTTTGGGGGTGGAGGTGATACGCAGTATTTT
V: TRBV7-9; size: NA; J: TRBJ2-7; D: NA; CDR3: CASSSSPGAYDEQYF; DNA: TGTGCCAGCAGCTCTTCCCCAGGGGCATACGACGAGCAGTACTTC
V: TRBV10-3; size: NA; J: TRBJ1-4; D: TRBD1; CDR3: CAISDRDRSNEKLFF; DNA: TGTGCCATCAGTGACCGGGACAGATCGAATGAAAAACTGTTTTTT
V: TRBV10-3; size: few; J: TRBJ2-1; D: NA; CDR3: CAAEDGYNEQFF; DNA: TGTGCCGCCGAGGACGGGTACAATGAGCAGTTCTTC
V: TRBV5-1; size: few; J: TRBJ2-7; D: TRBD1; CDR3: CASSLAPGGQYEQYF; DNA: TGCGCCAGCAGCTTGGCCCCAGGGGGCCAGTACGAGCAGTACTTC
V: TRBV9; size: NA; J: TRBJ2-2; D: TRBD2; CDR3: CASSGAGGLTGELFF; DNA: TGTGCCAGCAGCGGAGCGGGAGGTCTCACCGGGGAGCTGTTTTTT
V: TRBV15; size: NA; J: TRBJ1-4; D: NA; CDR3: CATSRDGGRGEKLFF; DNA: TGTGCCACCAGCAGAGATGGGGGGCGAGGTGAAAAACTGTTTTTT